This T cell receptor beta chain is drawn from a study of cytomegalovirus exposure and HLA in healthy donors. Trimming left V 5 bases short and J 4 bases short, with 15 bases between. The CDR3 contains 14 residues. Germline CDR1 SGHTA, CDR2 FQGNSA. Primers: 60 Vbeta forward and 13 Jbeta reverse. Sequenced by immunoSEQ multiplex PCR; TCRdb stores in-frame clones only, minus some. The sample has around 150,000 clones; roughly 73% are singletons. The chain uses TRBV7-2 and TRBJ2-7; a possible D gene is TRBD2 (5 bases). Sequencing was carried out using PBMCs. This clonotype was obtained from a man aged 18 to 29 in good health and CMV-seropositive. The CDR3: CASSAPRGAYEQYF. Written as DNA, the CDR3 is TGTGCCAGCAGCGCACCACGGGGAGCTTACGAGCAGTACTTC.